This TCR beta chain was sequenced in a study of OX40 agonist ivuxolimab in advanced cancers. Whole-study context: Patients achieving partial responses numbered three: one hepatocellular carcinoma case and two cutaneous melanoma cases. Study-wide points: The average count of expanded clones was higher among CD8+ T cells than among CD4+. Partial responders at 0.1-3.0 mg/kg had among the lowest clonal expansion.

Germline assignment: CDR1 SGHRS and CDR2 YFSETQ. The CDR3 runs to 16 residues. V shed 3 bases and J 7 bases; nucleotides not matched to a gene: 7. Worth noting for this clone: The antigen is unknown.

Here immunoSEQ multiplex PCR was the method, and the copy in TCRdb shows in-frame clones only, minus some. Among some 42,000 clones listed, roughly four fifths were seen once. Autoimmune disease history or systemic immunosuppression disqualified patients. The source is an adult with an advanced solid tumor such as melanoma, head and neck, liver or kidney cancer. The gene calls are TRBV5-1 and TRBJ2-2; 12 nucleotides match TRBD2. The specimen was CD4+ or CD8+ T cells sorted from blood, collected in a trial of the OX40 agonist ivuxolimab. For the CDR3, the DNA is TGCGCCAGCAGCTCAAGACTAGCGGGAGATGACGGGGAGCTGTTTTTT. This gives the protein CASSSRLAGDDGELFF.